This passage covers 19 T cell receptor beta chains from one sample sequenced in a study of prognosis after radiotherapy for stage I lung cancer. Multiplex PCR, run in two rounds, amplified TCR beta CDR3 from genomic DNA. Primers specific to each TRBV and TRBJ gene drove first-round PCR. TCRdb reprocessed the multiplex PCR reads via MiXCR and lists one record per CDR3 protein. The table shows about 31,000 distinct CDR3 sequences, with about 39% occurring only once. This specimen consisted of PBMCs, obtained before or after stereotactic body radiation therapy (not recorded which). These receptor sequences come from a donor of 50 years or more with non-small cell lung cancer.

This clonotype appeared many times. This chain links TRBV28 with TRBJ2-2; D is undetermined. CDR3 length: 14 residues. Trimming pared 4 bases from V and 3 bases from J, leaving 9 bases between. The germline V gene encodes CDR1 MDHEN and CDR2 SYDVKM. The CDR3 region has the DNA TGTGCCAGCAGTTCTTCCGCCCACACCGGGGAGCTGTTTTTT. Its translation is CASSSSAHTGELFF. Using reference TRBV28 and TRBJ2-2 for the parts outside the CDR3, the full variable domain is DVKVTQSSRYLVKRTGEKVFLECVQDMDHENMFWYRQDPGLGLRLIYFSYDVKMKEKGDIPEGYSVSREKKERFSLILESASTNQTSMYLCASSSSAHTGELFFGEGSRLTVL.

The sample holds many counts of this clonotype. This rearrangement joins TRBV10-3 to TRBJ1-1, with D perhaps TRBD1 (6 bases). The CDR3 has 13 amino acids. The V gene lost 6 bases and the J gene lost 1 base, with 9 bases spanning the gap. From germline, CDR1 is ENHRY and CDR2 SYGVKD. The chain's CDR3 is CAISPQGNTEAFF. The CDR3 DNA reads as TGTGCCATCAGCCCACAGGGGAACACTGAAGCTTTCTTT.

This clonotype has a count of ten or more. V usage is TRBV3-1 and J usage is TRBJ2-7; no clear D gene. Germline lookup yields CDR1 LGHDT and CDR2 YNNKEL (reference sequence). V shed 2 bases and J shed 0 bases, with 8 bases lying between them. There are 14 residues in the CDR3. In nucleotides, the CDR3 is TGTGCCAGCAGCCAATCAGGCAGCTCCTACGAGCAGTACTTC. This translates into CASSQSGSSYEQYF.

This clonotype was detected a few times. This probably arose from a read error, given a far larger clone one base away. Here the CDR3 DNA reads TGTGCCAGCAGTGTAGGGGGCGCGGGGTCCTGCGAGCAGTACTTC. This gives the protein CASSVGGAGSCEQYF. The chain combines TRBV6-4 with TRBJ2-7; possible D gene TRBD1, 7 bases. CDR3 length: 15 residues. Germline assignment: CDR1 MRHNA and CDR2 SNTAGT.

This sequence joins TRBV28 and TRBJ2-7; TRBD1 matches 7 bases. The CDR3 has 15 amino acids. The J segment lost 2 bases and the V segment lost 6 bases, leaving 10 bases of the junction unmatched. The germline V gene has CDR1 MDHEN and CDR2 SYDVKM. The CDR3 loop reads CASSPPGQITYEQYF. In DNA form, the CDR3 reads TGTGCCAGCAGCCCACCGGGACAGATAACCTACGAGCAGTACTTC.

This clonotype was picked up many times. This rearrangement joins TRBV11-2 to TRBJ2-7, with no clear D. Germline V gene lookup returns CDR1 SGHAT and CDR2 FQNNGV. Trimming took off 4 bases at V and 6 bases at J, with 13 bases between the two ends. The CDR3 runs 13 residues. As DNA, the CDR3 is TGTGCCAGCAGCTCCCTCCTCGTTACCGAGCAGTACTTC. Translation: CASSSLLVTEQYF.

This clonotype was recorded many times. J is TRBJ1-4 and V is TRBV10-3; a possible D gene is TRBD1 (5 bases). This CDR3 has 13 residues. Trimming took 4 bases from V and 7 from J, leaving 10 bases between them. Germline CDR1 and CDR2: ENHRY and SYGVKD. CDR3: CAISAGDTEKLFF. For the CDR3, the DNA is TGTGCCATCAGTGCGGGGGATACTGAAAAACTGTTTTTT.

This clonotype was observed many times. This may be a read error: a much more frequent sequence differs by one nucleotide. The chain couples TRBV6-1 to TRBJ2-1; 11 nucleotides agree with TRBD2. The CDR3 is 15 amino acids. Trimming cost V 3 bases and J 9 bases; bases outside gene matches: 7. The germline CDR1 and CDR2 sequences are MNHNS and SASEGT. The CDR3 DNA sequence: TGTGCCAGCAGTGATCTAGCGGGAGGTTTCGGTGAGCAGTTCTTC. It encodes CASSDLAGGFGEQFF.

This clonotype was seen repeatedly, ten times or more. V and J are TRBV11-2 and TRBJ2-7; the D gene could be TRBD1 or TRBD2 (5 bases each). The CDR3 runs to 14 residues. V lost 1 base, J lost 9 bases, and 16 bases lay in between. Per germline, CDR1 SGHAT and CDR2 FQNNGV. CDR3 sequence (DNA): TGTGCCAGCAGCTTAGCAGGACACCGGAGCGGGCAGTACTTC. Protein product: CASSLAGHRSGQYF.

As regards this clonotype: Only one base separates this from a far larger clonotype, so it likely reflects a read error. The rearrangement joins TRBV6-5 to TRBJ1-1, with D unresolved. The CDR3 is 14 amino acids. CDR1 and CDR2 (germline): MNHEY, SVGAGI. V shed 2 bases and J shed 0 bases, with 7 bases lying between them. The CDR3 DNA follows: TGTGCCAGCAGTTACCCCGCCATGAACACTGAAGCTTTCTTT. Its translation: CASSYPAMNTEAFF.

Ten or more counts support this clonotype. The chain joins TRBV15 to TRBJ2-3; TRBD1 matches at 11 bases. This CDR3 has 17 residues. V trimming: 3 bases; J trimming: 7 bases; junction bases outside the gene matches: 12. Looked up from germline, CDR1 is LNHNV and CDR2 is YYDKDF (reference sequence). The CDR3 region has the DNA TGTGCCACCAGCAGCCATCCGGGACAGGGGGTAGTAAATACGCAGTATTTT. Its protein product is CATSSHPGQGVVNTQYF.

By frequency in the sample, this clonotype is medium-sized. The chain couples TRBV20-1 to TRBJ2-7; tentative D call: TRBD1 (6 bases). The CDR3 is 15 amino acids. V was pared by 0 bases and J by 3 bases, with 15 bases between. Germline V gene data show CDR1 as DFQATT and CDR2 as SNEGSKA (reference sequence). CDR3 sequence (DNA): TGCAGTGCTAGAGATAGGGACAACGGAGGCTACGAGCAGTACTTC. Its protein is CSARDRDNGGYEQYF.

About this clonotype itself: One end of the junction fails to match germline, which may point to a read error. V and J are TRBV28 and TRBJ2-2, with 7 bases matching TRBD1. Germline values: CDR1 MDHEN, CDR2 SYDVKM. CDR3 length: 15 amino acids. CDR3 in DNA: TGTGCCAGCAGATCTCAGGGACAGTCGTACGAGGAGCTGTTTTTC. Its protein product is CASRSQGQSYEELFF.

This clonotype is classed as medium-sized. CDR3 amino acids: CASSDLPGTGYTF. CDR3 DNA: TGTGCCAGCAGTGACCTACCGGGGACCGGCTACACCTTC. This chain joins TRBV6-1 and TRBJ1-2; a weak D match, TRBD1 (5 bases). Germline loops: CDR1 MNHNS, CDR2 SASEGT. CDR3 size: 13 residues. Trimming cost V 3 bases and J 8 bases, with 13 bases left between them.

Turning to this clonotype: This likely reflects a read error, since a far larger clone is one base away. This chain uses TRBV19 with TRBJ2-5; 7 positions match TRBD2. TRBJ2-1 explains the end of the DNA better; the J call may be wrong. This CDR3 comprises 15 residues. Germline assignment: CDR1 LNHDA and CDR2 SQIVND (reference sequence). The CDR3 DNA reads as TGTGCCAGTAGTACCCACGGGACTAACCGCCGGGAGCAGTTCTTC. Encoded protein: CASSTHGTNRREQFF.

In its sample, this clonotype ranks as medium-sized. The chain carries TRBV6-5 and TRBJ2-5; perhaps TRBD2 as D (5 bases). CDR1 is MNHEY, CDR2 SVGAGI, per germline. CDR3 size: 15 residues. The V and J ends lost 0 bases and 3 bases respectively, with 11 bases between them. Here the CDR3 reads CASSYSPGMEETQYF. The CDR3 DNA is TGTGCCAGCAGTTACTCCCCCGGGATGGAAGAGACCCAGTACTTC.

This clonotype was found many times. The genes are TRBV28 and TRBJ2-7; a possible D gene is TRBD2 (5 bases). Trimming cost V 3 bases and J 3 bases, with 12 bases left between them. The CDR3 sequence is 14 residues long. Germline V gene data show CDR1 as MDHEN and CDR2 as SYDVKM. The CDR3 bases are TGTGCCAGCAGTTTGCAAGCCGACTACTACGAGCAGTACTTC. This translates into CASSLQADYYEQYF. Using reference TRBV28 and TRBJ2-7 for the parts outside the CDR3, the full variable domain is DVKVTQSSRYLVKRTGEKVFLECVQDMDHENMFWYRQDPGLGLRLIYFSYDVKMKEKGDIPEGYSVSREKKERFSLILESASTNQTSMYLCASSLQADYYEQYFGPGTRLTVT.

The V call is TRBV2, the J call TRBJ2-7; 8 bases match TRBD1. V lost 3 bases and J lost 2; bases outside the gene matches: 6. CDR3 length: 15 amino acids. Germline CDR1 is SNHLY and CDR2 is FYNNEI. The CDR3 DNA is TGTGCCAGCAGTGAGGACAGGGTGAGCCCCTACGAGCAGTACTTC. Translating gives CASSEDRVSPYEQYF.

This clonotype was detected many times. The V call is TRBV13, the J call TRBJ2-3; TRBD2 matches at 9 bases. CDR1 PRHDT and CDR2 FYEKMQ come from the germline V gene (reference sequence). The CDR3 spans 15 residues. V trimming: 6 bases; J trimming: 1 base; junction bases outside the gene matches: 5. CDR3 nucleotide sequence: TGTGCCAGCAGTACTCGACTAGCGGGCACAGATACGCAGTATTTT. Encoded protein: CASSTRLAGTDTQYF.